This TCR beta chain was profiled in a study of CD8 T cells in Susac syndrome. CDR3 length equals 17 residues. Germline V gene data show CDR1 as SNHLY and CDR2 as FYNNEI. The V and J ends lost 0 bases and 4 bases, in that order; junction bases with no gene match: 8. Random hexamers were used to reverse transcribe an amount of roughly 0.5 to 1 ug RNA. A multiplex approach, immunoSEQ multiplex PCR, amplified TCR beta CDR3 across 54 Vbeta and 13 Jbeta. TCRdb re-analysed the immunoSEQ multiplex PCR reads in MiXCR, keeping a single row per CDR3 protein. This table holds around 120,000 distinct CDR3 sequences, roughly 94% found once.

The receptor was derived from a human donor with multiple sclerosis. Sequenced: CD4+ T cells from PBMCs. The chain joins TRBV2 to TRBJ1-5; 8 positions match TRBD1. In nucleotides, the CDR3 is TGTGCCAGCAGTGAAGCTAGCCGGACAGGGACGAATCAGCCCCAGCATTTT. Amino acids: CASSEASRTGTNQPQHF.